This paragraph reports one T cell receptor (beta chain). This sample includes further DNA sequences coding for the same CDR3. The record originates from a study of cytomegalovirus exposure and HLA in healthy donors. Germline V gives CDR1 SGHDT, CDR2 YYEEEE. The V and J ends lost 2 bases and 3 bases respectively, with 10 bases between them. The CDR3 loop spans 14 amino acids. The primer mix had 60 Vbeta and 13 Jbeta primers. Method: immunoSEQ multiplex PCR; TCRdb's copy keeps in-frame clones and lacks some. The table has more than 120,000 clones, roughly 76% seen once. V is TRBV5-6 and J is TRBJ2-3; D uncertain. This sequence originates from a woman younger than 45 in good health and CMV-seronegative. Material: PBMCs. The CDR3 here is CASSFERYTDTQYF. The CDR3 DNA reads as TGTGCCAGCAGCTTTGAACGGTATACAGATACGCAGTATTTT.